The entry below gives a single TCR beta chain sequence along with its context. Its matching antigen is unknown. The identical CDR3 is also encoded by other nucleotide sequences in the sample. The data stem from a study of shared clonotypes between healthy human individuals. In the study overall: With ages of 18 to 49, the donors were two women and three men.

Profiled with immunoSEQ multiplex PCR; TCRdb holds only in-frame clones, not every one. The sample yields around 1,900,000 clones, about 94% seen once. Naive CD8 populations comprised CD45RO-negative cells positively selected for CCR7, excluding terminally differentiated effector memory CD45RA+ cells. Overall study results and limits: Tissues were not sampled, only blood, and their repertoires likely differ. The small donor group covered limited genetic and exposure diversity.

The clonotype comes from a man between 18 and 35 years old in good health. Some clones in this sample may be carry-over from other donors' samples. The sample consisted of naive CD8+ T cells from PBMCs.

The CDR3 loop is CASSPRTGNTEAFF. The CDR3 nucleotides are TGTGCCAGCAGTCCCCGGACCGGGAACACTGAAGCTTTCTTT. The V and J genes are TRBV27 and TRBJ1-1, with unresolved D. The CDR3 runs 14 residues. Germline lookup yields CDR1 MNHEY and CDR2 SMNVEV (reference sequence). The germline V and J ends were trimmed by 5 bases and 1 base, with 11 bases remaining between them.